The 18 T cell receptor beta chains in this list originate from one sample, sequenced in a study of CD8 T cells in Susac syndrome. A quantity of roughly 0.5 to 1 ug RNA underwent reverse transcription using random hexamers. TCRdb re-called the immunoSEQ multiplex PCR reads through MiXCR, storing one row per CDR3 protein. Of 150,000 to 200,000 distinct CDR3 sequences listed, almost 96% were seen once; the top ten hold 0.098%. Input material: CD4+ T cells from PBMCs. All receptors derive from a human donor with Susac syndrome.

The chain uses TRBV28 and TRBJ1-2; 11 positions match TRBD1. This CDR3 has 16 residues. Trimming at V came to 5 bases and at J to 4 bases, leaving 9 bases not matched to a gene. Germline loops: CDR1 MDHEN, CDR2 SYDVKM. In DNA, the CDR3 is TGTGCCAGCAGTGTATTCTCCGGACAGGGGGCCTATGGCTACACCTTC. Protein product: CASSVFSGQGAYGYTF.

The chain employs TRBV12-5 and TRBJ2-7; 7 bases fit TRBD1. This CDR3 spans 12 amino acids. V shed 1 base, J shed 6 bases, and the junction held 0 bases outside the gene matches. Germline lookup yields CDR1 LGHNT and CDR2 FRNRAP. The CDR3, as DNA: TGTGCTAGTGGTTTGGACAGGGGCGAGCAGTACTTC. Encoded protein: CASGLDRGEQYF.

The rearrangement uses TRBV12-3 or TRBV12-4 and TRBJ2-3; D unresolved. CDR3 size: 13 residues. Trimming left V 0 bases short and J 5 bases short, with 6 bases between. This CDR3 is CASSLARRDTQYF. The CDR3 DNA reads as TGTGCCAGCAGTTTAGCGCGGCGAGATACGCAGTATTTT.

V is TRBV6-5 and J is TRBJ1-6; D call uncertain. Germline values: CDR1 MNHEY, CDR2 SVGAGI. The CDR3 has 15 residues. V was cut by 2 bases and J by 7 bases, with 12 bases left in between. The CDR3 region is CASSYRAGWNSPLHF. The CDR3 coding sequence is TGTGCCAGCAGTTACCGCGCAGGATGGAATTCACCCCTCCACTTT.

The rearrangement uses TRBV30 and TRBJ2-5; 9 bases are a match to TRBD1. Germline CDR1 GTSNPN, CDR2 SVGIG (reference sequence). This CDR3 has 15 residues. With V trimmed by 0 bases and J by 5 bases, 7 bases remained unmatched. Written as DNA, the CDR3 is TGTGCCTGGAGTGTAAGGGCCGGACAGGGGGAGACCCAGTACTTC. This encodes CAWSVRAGQGETQYF.

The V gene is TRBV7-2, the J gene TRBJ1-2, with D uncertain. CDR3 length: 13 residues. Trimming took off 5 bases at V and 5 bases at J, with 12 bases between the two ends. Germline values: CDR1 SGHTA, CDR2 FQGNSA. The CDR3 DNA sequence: TGTGCCAGCAGCATAACGCGGGAGTATGGCTACACCTTC. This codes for CASSITREYGYTF.

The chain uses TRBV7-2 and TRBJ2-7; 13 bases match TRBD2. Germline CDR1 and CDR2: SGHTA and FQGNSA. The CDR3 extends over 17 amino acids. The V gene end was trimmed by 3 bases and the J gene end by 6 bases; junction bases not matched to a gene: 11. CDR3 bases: TGTGCCAGCAGCTTCCACCAGACTAGCGGGGGGCGGGGCGAGCAGTACTTC. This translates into CASSFHQTSGGRGEQYF.

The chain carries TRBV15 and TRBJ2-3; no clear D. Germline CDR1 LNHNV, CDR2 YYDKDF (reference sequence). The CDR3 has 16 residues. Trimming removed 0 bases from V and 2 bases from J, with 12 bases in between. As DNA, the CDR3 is TGTGCCACCAGCAGAGAGACTGCAGTGATCACAGATACGCAGTATTTT. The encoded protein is CATSRETAVITDTQYF.

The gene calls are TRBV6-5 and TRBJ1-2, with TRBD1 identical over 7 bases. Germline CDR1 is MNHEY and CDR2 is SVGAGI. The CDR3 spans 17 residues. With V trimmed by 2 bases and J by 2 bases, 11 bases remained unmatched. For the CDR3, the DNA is TGTGCCAGCAGTTACGGATCGGGACAGACGAGAAACTATGGCTACACCTTC. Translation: CASSYGSGQTRNYGYTF.

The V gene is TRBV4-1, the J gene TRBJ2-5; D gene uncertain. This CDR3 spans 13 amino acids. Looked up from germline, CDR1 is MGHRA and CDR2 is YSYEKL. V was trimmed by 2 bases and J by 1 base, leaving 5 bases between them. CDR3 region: CASSQWRQETQYF. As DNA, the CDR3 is TGCGCCAGCAGCCAATGGCGCCAAGAGACCCAGTACTTC.

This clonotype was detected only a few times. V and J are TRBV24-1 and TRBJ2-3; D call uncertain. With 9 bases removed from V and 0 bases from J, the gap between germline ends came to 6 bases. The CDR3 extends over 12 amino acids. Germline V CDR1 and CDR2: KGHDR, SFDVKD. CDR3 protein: CATSESTDTQYF. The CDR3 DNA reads TGTGCCACCTCGGAGAGCACAGATACGCAGTATTTT.

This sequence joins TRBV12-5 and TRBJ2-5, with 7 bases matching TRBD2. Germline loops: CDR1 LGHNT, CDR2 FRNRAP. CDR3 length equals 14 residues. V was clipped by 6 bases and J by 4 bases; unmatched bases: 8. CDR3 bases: TGTGCTAGTGGACCGGGGGGATCTAGAGAGACCCAGTACTTC. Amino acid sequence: CASGPGGSRETQYF.

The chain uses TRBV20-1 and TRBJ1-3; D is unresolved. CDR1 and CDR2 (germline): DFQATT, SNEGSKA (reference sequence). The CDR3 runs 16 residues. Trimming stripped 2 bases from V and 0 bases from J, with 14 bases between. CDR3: CSARSDAARSGNTIYF. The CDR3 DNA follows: TGCAGTGCTAGAAGCGACGCTGCCCGCTCTGGAAACACCATATATTTT.

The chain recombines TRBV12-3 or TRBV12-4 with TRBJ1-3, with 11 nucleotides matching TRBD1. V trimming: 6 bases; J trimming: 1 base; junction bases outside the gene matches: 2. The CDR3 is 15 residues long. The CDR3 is CASRDRGRSGNTIYF. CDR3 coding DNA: TGTGCCAGCAGGGACAGGGGGCGGTCTGGAAACACCATATATTTT.

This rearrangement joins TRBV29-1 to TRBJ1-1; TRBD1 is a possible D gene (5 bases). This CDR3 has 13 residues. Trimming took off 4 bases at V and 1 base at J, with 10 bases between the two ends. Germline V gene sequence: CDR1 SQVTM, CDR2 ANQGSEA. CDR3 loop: CSVGGMGNTEAFF. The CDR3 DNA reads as TGCAGCGTTGGGGGGATGGGGAACACTGAAGCTTTCTTT.

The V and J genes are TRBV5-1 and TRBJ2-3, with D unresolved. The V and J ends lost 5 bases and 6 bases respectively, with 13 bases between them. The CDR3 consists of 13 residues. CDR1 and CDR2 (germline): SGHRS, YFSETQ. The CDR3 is CASRTEPTDTQYF. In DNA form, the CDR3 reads TGCGCCAGCAGGACGGAGCCAACGGATACGCAGTATTTT.

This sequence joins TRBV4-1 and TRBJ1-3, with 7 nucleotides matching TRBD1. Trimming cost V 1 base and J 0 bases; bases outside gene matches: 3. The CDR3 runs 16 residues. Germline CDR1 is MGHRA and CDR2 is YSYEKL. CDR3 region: CASSQVGTVSGNTIYF. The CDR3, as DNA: TGCGCCAGCAGCCAAGTTGGGACAGTCTCTGGAAACACCATATATTTT.

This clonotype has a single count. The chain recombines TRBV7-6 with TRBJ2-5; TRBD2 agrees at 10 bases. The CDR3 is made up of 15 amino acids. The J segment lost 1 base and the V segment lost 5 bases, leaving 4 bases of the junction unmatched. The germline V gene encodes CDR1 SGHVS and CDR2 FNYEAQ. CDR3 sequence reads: CASSKLAGIQETQYF. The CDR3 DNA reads TGTGCCAGCAGCAAACTAGCGGGGATCCAAGAGACCCAGTACTTC.